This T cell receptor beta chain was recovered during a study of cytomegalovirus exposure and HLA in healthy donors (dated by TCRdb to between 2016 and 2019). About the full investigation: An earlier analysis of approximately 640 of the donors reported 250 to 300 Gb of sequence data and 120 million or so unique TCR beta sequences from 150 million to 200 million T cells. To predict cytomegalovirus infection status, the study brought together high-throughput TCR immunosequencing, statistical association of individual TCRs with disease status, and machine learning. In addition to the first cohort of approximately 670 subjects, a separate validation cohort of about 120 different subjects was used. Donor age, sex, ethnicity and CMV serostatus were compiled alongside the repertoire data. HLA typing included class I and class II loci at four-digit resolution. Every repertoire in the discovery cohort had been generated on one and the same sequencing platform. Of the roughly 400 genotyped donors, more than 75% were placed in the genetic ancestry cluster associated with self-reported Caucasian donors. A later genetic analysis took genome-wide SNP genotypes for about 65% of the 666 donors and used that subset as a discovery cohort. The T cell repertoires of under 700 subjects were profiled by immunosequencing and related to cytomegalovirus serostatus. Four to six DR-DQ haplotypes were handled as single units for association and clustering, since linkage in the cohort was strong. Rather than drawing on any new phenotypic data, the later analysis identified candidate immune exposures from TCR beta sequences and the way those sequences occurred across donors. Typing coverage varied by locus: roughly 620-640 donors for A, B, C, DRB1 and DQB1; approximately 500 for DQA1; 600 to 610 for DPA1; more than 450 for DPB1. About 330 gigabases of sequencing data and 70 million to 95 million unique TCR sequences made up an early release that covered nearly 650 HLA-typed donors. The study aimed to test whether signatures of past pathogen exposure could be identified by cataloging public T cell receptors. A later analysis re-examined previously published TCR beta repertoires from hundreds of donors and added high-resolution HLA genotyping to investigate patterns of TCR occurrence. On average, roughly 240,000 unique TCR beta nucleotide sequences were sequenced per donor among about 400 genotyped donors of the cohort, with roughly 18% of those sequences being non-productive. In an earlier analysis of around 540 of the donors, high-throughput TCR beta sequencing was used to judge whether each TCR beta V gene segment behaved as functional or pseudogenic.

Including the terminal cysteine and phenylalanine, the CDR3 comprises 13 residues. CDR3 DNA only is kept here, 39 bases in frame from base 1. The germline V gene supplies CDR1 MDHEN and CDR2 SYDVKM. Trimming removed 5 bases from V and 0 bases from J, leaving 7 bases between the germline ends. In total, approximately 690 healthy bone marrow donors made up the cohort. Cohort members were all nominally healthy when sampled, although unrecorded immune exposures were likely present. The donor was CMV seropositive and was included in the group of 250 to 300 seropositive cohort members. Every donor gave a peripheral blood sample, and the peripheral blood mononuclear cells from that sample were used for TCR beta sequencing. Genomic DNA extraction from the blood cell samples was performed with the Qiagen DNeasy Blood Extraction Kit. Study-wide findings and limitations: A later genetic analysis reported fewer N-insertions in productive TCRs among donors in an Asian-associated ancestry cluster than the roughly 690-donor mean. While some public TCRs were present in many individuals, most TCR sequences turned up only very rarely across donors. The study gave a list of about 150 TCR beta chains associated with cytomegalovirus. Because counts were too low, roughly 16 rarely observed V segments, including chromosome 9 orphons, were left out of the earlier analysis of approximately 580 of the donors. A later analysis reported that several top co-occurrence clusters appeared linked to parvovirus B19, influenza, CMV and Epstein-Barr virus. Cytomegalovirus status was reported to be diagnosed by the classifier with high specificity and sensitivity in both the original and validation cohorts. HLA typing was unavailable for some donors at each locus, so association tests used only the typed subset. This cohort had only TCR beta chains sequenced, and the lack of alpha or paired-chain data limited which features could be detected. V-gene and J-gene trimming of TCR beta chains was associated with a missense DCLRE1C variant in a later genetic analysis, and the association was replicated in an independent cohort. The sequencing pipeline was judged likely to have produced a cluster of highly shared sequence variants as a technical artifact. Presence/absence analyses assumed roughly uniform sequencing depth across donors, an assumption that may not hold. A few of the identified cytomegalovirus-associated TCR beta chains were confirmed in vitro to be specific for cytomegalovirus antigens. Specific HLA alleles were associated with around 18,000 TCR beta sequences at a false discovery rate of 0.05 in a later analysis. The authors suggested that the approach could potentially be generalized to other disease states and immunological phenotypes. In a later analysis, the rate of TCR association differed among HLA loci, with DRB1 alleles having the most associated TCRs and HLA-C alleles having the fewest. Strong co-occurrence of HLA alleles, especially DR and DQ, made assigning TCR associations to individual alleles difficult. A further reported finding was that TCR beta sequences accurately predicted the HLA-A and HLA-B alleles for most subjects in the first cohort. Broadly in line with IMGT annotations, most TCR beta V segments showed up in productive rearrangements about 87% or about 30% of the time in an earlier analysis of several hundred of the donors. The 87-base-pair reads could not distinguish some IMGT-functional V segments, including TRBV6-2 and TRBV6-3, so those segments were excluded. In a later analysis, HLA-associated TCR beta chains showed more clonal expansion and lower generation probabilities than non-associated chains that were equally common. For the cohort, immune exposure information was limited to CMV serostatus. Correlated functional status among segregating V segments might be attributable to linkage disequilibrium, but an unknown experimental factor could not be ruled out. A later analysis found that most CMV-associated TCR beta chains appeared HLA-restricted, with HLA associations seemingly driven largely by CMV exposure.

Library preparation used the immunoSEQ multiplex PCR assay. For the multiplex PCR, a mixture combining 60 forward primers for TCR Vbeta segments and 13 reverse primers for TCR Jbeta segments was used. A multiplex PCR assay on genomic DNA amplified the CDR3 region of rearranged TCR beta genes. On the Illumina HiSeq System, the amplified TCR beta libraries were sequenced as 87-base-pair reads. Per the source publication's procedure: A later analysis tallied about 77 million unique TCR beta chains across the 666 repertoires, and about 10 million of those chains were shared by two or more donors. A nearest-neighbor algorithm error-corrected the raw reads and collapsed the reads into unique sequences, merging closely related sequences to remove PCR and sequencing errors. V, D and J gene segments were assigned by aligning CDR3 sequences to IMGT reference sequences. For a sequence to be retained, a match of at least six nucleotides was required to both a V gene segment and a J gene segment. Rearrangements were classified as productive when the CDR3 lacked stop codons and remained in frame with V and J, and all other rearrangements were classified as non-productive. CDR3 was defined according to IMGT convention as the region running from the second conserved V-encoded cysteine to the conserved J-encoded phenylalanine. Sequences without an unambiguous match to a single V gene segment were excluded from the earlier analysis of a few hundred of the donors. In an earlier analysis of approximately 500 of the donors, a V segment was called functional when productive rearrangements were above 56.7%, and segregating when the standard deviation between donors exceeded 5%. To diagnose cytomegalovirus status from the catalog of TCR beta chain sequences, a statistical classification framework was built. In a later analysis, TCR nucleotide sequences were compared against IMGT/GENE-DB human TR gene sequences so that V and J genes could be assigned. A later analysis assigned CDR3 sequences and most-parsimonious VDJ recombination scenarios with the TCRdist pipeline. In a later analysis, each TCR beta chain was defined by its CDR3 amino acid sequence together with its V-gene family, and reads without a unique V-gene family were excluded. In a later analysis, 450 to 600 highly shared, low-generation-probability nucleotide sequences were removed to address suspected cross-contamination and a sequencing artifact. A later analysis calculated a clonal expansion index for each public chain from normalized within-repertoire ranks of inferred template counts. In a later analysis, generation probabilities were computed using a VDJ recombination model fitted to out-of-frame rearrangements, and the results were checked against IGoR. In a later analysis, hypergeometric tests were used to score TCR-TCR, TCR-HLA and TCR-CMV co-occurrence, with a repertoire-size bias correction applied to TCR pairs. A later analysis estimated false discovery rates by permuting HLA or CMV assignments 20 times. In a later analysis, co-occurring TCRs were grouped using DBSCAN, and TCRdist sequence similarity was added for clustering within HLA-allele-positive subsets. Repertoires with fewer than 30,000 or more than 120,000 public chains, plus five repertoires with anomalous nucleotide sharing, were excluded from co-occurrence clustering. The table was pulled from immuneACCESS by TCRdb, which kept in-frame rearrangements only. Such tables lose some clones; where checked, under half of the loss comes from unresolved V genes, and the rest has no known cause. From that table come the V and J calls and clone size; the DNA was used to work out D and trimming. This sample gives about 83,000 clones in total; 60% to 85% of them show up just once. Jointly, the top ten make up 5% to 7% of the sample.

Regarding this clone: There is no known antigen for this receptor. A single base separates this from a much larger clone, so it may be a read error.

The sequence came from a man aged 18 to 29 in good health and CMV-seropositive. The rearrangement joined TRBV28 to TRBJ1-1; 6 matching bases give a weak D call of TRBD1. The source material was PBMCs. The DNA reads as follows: TGTGCCAGCAGTGGACAGATGAACACTGAAGCTTTCTTT. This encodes CASSGQMNTEAFF.